The rows below give T cell receptor beta chains drawn from one sample of a study of T cell changes during pregnancy in multiple sclerosis. Sequencing used immunoSEQ multiplex PCR; TCRdb keeps in-frame clones, though not all of them. Counted here are 45,000 to 65,000 clones, 92% occurring once; the ten biggest clones make up over 0.55%. The specimen was CD4+ T cells from peripheral blood mononuclear cells, collected after pregnancy. The receptor source for this set is a female donor with multiple sclerosis, enrolled in a pregnancy study. The CDR3 runs from the conserved cysteine through the conserved F or W. A D gene is named only where the DNA matches it firmly. Size tells how often a clone was seen (once, few, many) or the class of an expanded clone, and some rows leave it out.

TRBV7-3	few	TRBJ2-7	TRBD2	CASSPGSGNSYEQYF	TGTGCCAGCAGCCCAGGTAGCGGGAACTCCTACGAGCAGTACTTC
TRBV7-2	few	TRBJ2-6	TRBD2	CASSDTSGIIGANVLTF	TGTGCCAGCAGCGACACTAGCGGGATTATTGGGGCCAACGTCCTGACTTTC
TRBV7-7	-	TRBJ2-3	TRBD1	CASSPQGQGFTDTQYF	TGTGCTAGCAGCCCACAGGGACAGGGTTTTACAGATACGCAGTATTTT
TRBV28	-	TRBJ2-2	-	CASSLTATSRNTGELFF	TGTGCCAGCAGTTTAACGGCGACTAGTAGAAACACCGGGGAGCTGTTTTTT
TRBV2	-	TRBJ1-5	-	CASMAEGDQPQHF	TGTGCCAGCATGGCTGAGGGGGATCAGCCCCAGCATTTT
TRBV7-9	-	TRBJ2-1	TRBD2	CASSATSGRYEQFF	TGTGCCAGCAGCGCCACTAGCGGGAGATATGAGCAGTTCTTC
TRBV6-5	-	TRBJ1-3	TRBD1	CASSSTGQAGNTIYF	TGTGCCAGCAGTTCTACCGGACAGGCTGGAAACACCATATATTTT
TRBV11-2	-	TRBJ2-1	-	CASRAEAYNEQFF	TGTGCCAGCAGGGCCGAAGCCTACAATGAGCAGTTCTTC
TRBV6-5	few	TRBJ2-7	-	CASSPTNSYEQYF	TGTGCCAGCAGTCCGACAAATTCCTACGAGCAGTACTTC
TRBV7-2	-	TRBJ2-2	TRBD1	CASSFQTGVPGELFF	TGTGCCAGCAGCTTCCAGACAGGGGTTCCTGGGGAGCTGTTTTTT
TRBV5-4	-	TRBJ2-7	-	CASSSTGKRAEQYF	TGTGCCAGCAGCTCTACAGGGAAACGGGCCGAGCAGTACTTC
TRBV7-2	-	TRBJ1-3	TRBD1	CASSPQGAGNTIYF	TGTGCCAGCAGCCCTCAGGGGGCTGGAAACACCATATATTTT
TRBV6-1	-	TRBJ2-1	TRBD1	CASRDRRISGEQFF	TGTGCCAGCAGGGACAGGCGGATCTCTGGTGAGCAGTTCTTC
TRBV6-6	-	TRBJ1-1	-	CASSLGWLREAFF	TGTGCCAGCAGTTTGGGTTGGCTGAGGGAAGCTTTCTTT
TRBV29-1	-	TRBJ2-7	TRBD1	CSVVTGGGKGEQYF	TGCAGCGTGGTTACAGGGGGTGGTAAGGGCGAGCAGTACTTC
TRBV19	-	TRBJ2-3	-	CASSITVTTDTQYF	TGTGCCAGTAGTATAACGGTTACCACAGATACGCAGTATTTT
TRBV4-1	-	TRBJ2-1	TRBD2	CASSQDGTAGGPMDEQFF	TGCGCCAGCAGCCAAGATGGAACGGCGGGAGGGCCTATGGATGAGCAGTTCTTC
TRBV7-2	-	TRBJ1-5	TRBD1	CASSSGQGASNQPQHF	TGTGCCAGCAGCTCCGGGCAGGGGGCGAGCAATCAGCCCCAGCATTTT
TRBV2	-	TRBJ1-5	TRBD1	CASSVQQGVDQPQHF	TGTGCCAGCAGTGTTCAACAGGGGGTCGATCAGCCCCAGCATTTT
TRBV7-6	-	TRBJ1-6	-	CASSLGPSNSPLHF	TGTGCCAGCAGCTTAGGGCCGTCGAATTCACCCCTCCACTTT
TRBV30	-	TRBJ2-7	TRBD1	CAGGQNEQYF	TGTGCCGGGGGACAGAACGAGCAGTACTTC
TRBV7-2	once	TRBJ2-5	-	CASSLGPSSETQYF	TGTGCCAGCAGCTTAGGGCCCTCGTCAGAGACCCAGTACTTC
TRBV6-5	medium-sized	TRBJ1-1	-	CASSSQGDTEAFF	TGTGCCAGCAGTTCACAGGGAGACACTGAAGCTTTCTTT
TRBV28	-	TRBJ2-1	TRBD2	CATTSGSRSNEQFF	TGTGCCACCACTAGCGGGAGTCGAAGCAATGAGCAGTTCTTC
TRBV5-4	-	TRBJ2-7	-	CASSPGGRTDEQYF	TGTGCCAGCAGCCCAGGGGGGCGGACCGACGAGCAGTACTTC
TRBV19	-	TRBJ2-6	-	CASRPTVSSGANVLTF	TGTGCCAGTAGACCGACAGTTAGCTCTGGGGCCAACGTCCTGACTTTC
TRBV27	-	TRBJ2-5	TRBD1	CASRGNHRGFQETQYF	TGTGCCAGCCGGGGTAATCACAGGGGTTTCCAAGAGACCCAGTACTTC
TRBV11-2	-	TRBJ2-5	-	CASSLSFAGGETQYF	TGTGCCAGCAGCTTAAGCTTCGCGGGTGGTGAGACCCAGTACTTC
TRBV7-6	few	TRBJ2-2	-	CASSLSSPNTGELFF	TGTGCCAGCAGCTTATCGTCCCCGAACACCGGGGAGCTGTTTTTT
TRBV6-5	-	TRBJ1-5	-	CASSYSGGAEPQHF	TGTGCCAGCAGTTACAGTGGGGGGGCTGAGCCCCAGCATTTT
TRBV6-1	-	TRBJ2-7	TRBD2	CASSQTSGVYEQYF	TGTGCCAGCAGTCAAACTAGCGGGGTCTACGAGCAGTACTTC
TRBV5-1	once	TRBJ2-3	TRBD2	CASSPLTSGSKTDTQYF	TGCGCCAGCAGCCCGTTAACTAGCGGGAGTAAGACAGATACGCAGTATTTT
TRBV18	-	TRBJ1-5	TRBD1	CATGQGAQPQHF	TGTGCCACCGGACAGGGCGCTCAGCCCCAGCATTTT
TRBV27	-	TRBJ1-4	TRBD1	CASSFPRTGGNEKLFF	TGTGCCAGCAGTTTCCCCAGGACAGGGGGTAATGAAAAACTGTTTTTT
TRBV28	few	TRBJ2-4	-	CATTDRSITDIQYF	TGTGCCACGACTGACAGGTCCATCACGGACATTCAGTACTTC